Presented here are 8 T cell receptor beta chains from one specimen sequenced in a study of T cell clones after liver transplantation. TCRdb's copy holds only in-frame clones and misses some; the assay was immunoSEQ multiplex PCR. This sample has tens of thousands of clones, with 85% to 90% found just once. The material sequenced was CD8+ T cells from blood, taken 12 months after liver transplant. These receptors all stem from a human patient who received a liver transplant. Some T cells may have originated in the graft donor.

J is TRBJ2-1 and V is TRBV27, with a possible D match to TRBD2 (6 bases). Germline V gives CDR1 MNHEY, CDR2 SMNVEV (reference sequence). The CDR3 sequence is 15 residues long. The ends were cut back, 6 bases at V and 5 bases at J, with 17 bases in the middle. The CDR3: CASRSIWSGDNEQFF. The DNA for the CDR3 is TGTGCCAGCAGGTCGATATGGTCGGGGGACAATGAGCAGTTCTTC.

The chain links TRBV6-5 to TRBJ1-2, with unresolved D. The CDR3 consists of 13 residues. Trimming shortened V by 8 bases and J by 6 bases, and 16 bases separated the two germline ends. The germline V gene has CDR1 MNHEY and CDR2 SVGAGI. CDR3 protein: CASRPSPLNGYTF. CDR3 nucleotides: TGTGCCAGCCGGCCGAGCCCCCTTAATGGCTACACCTTC.

The chain combines TRBV29-1 with TRBJ2-2; D gene unclear. This CDR3 has 11 amino acids. Deletions cut 5 bases from V and 6 bases from J, with 7 bases between. Germline CDR1 is SQVTM and CDR2 is ANQGSEA. This chain's CDR3 is CSVNLAGELFF. In DNA form, the CDR3 reads TGCAGCGTTAATCTGGCCGGGGAGCTGTTTTTT.

V usage is TRBV19 and J usage is TRBJ1-5; 11 bases match TRBD1. Germline-derived CDR1 and CDR2 are LNHDA and SQIVND (reference sequence). This CDR3 contains 18 residues. V lost 1 base and J lost 4; bases outside the gene matches: 9. Written as DNA, the CDR3 is TGTGCCAGTAGTATAGTGTGGAGGGACAGGGGGATAAATCAGCCCCAGCATTTT. It translates to CASSIVWRDRGINQPQHF.

As DNA, the CDR3 is TGTGCCAGCAGTTCCGCCCGGACAGGGGGTCAGCCCCAGCATTTT. Its translation is CASSSARTGGQPQHF. The J gene is TRBJ1-5, the V gene TRBV27; 10 bases are shared with TRBD1. Trimming took 4 bases from V and 6 from J; bases not matched to a gene: 6. The CDR3 has 15 amino acids. Germline V gene lookup returns CDR1 MNHEY and CDR2 SMNVEV (reference sequence).

The chain combines TRBV27 with TRBJ1-4, with D possibly being TRBD1 (5 bases). Germline-derived CDR1 and CDR2 are MNHEY and SMNVEV (reference sequence). The CDR3 sequence is 15 residues long. V was cut by 2 bases and J by 5 bases, with 12 bases left in between. CDR3 sequence (DNA): TGTGCCAGCAGTTTAAAAGGGGACCCGAATGAAAAACTGTTTTTT. Translated: CASSLKGDPNEKLFF.

The chain combines TRBV27 with TRBJ2-7; 12 bases fit TRBD1. The CDR3 runs to 14 residues. The trim removed 6 bases at V and 6 bases at J, leaving 6 bases unmatched. The germline V gene encodes CDR1 MNHEY and CDR2 SMNVEV (reference sequence). CDR3 DNA sequence: TGTGCCAGCAGCCCGGGGACAGGGGGCGTCGAGCAGTACTTC. As protein: CASSPGTGGVEQYF.

This clone was picked up a small number of times. The chain uses TRBV5-6 and TRBJ2-1; 9 positions agree with TRBD1. V was pared by 5 bases and J by 6 bases, with 12 bases of the junction left unmatched. There are 16 residues in the CDR3. Germline V gives CDR1 SGHDT, CDR2 YYEEEE. The CDR3 sequence is CASRPQGALPGNEQFF. Written as DNA, the CDR3 is TGTGCCAGCAGGCCACAGGGGGCACTGCCAGGCAATGAGCAGTTCTTC.